This TCR beta chain was profiled in a study of T-cell reconstitution after alpha-beta-depleted transplantation in children. This CDR3 is built from 17 residues. J was trimmed by 7 bases and V by 2 bases; bases with no gene match: 8. Findings and caveats of the study: Surviving recipient T cells and thymic progenitors underlay high day-60 TCRbeta diversity in some patients. In patients about two months after transplant, alpha-beta T cells reportedly arose from several hundred expanded graft clones. At the one-year point after transplant, T-cell counts and TCRbeta diversity were found to come mostly from T cells that had been newly produced.

For this clonotype: Antigen specificity is unknown.

Unique molecular identifiers were incorporated into the prepared TCRbeta library. TCRdb ran MiXCR on the PCR reads and lists one entry per CDR3 protein. Among 350,000 to 500,000 distinct CDR3 sequences, 43% were seen once, and the ten largest hold about 30%. This sequence was found in a girl aged 2 to 10 with aplastic anemia, due to receive a stem cell transplant. The chain carries TRBV12-3 or TRBV12-4 and TRBJ2-7; TRBD2 matches 16 bases. The material sequenced was PBMCs, taken before TCRalphabeta/CD19-depleted stem cell transplant. The DNA of the CDR3 is TGTGCCAGCAGTTTAATGGGACTAGCGGGAGGGCCTAAAGAGCAGTACTTC. Its translation: CASSLMGLAGGPKEQYF.